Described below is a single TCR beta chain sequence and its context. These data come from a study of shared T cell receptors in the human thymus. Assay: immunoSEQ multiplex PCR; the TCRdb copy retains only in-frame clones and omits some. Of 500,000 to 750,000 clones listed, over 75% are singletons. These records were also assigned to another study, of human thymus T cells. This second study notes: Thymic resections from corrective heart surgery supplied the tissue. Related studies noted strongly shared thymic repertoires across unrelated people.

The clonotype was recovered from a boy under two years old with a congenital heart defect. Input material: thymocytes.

CDR3 amino acids: CASSPSLSYEQYF. The DNA for the CDR3 is TGTGCCAGCAGCCCGTCCCTAAGTTACGAGCAGTACTTC. V and J are TRBV7-2 and TRBJ2-7; the D is unclear. The CDR3 is made up of 13 amino acids. Germline lookup yields CDR1 SGHTA and CDR2 FQGNSA. Trimming removed 5 bases at V and 4 bases at J, with 12 bases between. Full variable domain (missing parts from reference TRBV7-2 and TRBJ2-7): GAGVSQSPSNKVTEKGKDVELRCDPISGHTALYWYRQSLGQGLEFLIYFQGNSAPDKSGLPSDRFSAERTGGSVSTLTIQRTQQEDSAVYLCASSPSLSYEQYFGPGTRLTVT.